The 20 T cell receptor beta chains below were found in one sample sequenced in a study of cytomegalovirus exposure and HLA in healthy donors. The PCR used 60 Vbeta and 13 Jbeta primers. Using immunoSEQ multiplex PCR, the repertoire was profiled, and TCRdb retains in-frame clones only, with some absent. Seen here are about 130,000 clones, around 69% observed once, and the top ten hold around 2.6%. The specimen sequenced was PBMCs. These receptor sequences come from a human donor in good health.

The chain carries TRBV28 and TRBJ2-7; 7 bases agree with TRBD2. Germline CDR1 MDHEN, CDR2 SYDVKM. Trimming took 8 bases from V and 0 from J; bases not matched to a gene: 13. The CDR3 sequence is 16 residues long. DNA for the CDR3: TGTGCCAGCCTCTCGGGAGGCCAAGTTCTCTCCTACGAGCAGTACTTC. Translated, it gives CASLSGGQVLSYEQYF.

V and J are TRBV5-4 and TRBJ2-2, with TRBD1 as a possible D gene (6 bases). V was clipped by 1 base and J by 6 bases, with 13 bases between them. The CDR3 contains 15 residues. Germline values: CDR1 SGHNT, CDR2 YYREEE (reference sequence). In DNA, the CDR3 is TGTGCCAGCAGCTTGCCCGTACAGGGAGCCGGGGAGCTGTTTTTT. Amino acid sequence: CASSLPVQGAGELFF.

This clone was picked up a small number of times. CDR3 sequence (DNA): TGTGCCACCAGCAGACCGAGGACAGGGTTGACCGGGGAGCTGTTTTTT. Protein sequence: CATSRPRTGLTGELFF. The rearrangement uses TRBV15 and TRBJ2-2; 8 bases match TRBD1. Germline values: CDR1 LNHNV, CDR2 YYDKDF (reference sequence). The CDR3 runs to 16 residues. Trimming cost V 2 bases and J 5 bases; bases outside gene matches: 7.

This clone showed up just once. The gene calls are TRBV27 and TRBJ1-2; 8 bases map to TRBD1. V dropped 6 bases and J dropped 5; count of bases not matched to a gene: 17. The CDR3 is made up of 17 amino acids. Germline V gene sequence: CDR1 MNHEY, CDR2 SMNVEV (reference sequence). The CDR3 nucleotides are TGTGCCAGCAGCCGGGGAGGGACAGGTGTCTATGGGTATGGCTACACCTTC. Translation gives CASSRGGTGVYGYGYTF.

The chain joins TRBV4-1 to TRBJ2-1, with D unclear. V dropped 1 base and J dropped 5 bases, with 12 bases sitting between them. This CDR3 contains 15 residues. CDR1 MGHRA and CDR2 YSYEKL come from the germline V gene. The CDR3 DNA follows: TGCGCCAGCAGCCAAGCCCCTACGCCAAACAATGAGCAGTTCTTC. It codes for CASSQAPTPNNEQFF.

This sequence joins TRBV4-3 and TRBJ1-6; D might be TRBD1 (6 bases). The CDR3 is 15 amino acids. CDR1 and CDR2 (germline): LGHNA, YSLEER. Trimming took 0 bases from V and 9 from J, leaving 12 bases between them. The CDR3 region is CASSQDWGRGSPLHF. The CDR3 nucleotides read TGCGCCAGCAGCCAAGATTGGGGGCGAGGTTCACCCCTCCACTTT.

The V gene is TRBV19, the J gene TRBJ1-5; the D is unclear. CDR3 size: 14 residues. Germline V lookup: CDR1 LNHDA, CDR2 SQIVND (reference sequence). Trimming removed 1 base from V and 6 bases from J, with 10 bases in between. CDR3 protein: CASSIGGASQPQHF. The CDR3 coding sequence is TGTGCCAGTAGTATAGGCGGCGCATCTCAGCCCCAGCATTTT.

Notes on this clone: The junction and the germline gene differ at one end; a read error may be behind it. The chain links TRBV10-3 to TRBJ1-5; D is unclear. This CDR3 is 13 amino acids long. Germline CDR1 is ENHRY and CDR2 is SYGVKD. The CDR3 loop is CATSEQVTQPQHF. The DNA for the CDR3 is TGTGCCACCAGTGAACAAGTAACCCAGCCCCAGCATTTT.

The rearrangement joins TRBV7-9 to TRBJ1-3; tentative D call: TRBD1 (6 bases). The V gene lost 8 bases and the J gene lost 4 bases, with 15 bases spanning the gap. The CDR3 has 14 residues. Looked up from germline, CDR1 is SEHNR and CDR2 is FQNEAQ (reference sequence). The CDR3 coding sequence is TGTGCCAGCGGGTCAACAGGGAAAGGAAACACCATATATTTT. This encodes CASGSTGKGNTIYF.

This clone was seen more than once but under ten times. This rearrangement joins TRBV5-1 to TRBJ2-3; D perhaps matches TRBD2 (6 bases). This CDR3 contains 15 residues. Germline V lookup: CDR1 SGHRS, CDR2 YFSETQ. Trimming pared 0 bases from V and 0 bases from J, leaving 8 bases between. The CDR3 here is CASSLVAASTDTQYF. The CDR3 DNA reads as TGCGCCAGCAGCTTGGTAGCGGCTAGCACAGATACGCAGTATTTT.

The chain is built from TRBV27 and TRBJ2-7; D remains ambiguous. Between the trimmed V and J ends, which lost 5 bases and 2 bases, there was a span of 4 bases. Germline CDR1 MNHEY, CDR2 SMNVEV (reference sequence). CDR3 length: 11 amino acids. Written as DNA, the CDR3 is TGTGCCAGCAGTAACACCTACGAGCAGTACTTC. Translated: CASSNTYEQYF.

The chain has TRBV10-2 and TRBJ2-1, with a possible D match to TRBD1 (5 bases). V was shortened by 5 bases and J by 10 bases, with 15 bases between the two germline ends. CDR1 WSHSY and CDR2 SAAADI come from the germline V gene. The CDR3 is 13 residues long. The CDR3 DNA sequence: TGCGCCAGCAGTTCCCTTTGGGGCAAGGAGCAGTTCTTC. Translating gives CASSSLWGKEQFF.

The rearrangement links TRBV28 to TRBJ2-7; 8 bases map to TRBD2. Unmatched junction bases numbered 5, after V lost 3 bases and J lost 1 base. Per germline, CDR1 MDHEN and CDR2 SYDVKM. The length of the CDR3 is 15 residues. The CDR3, as DNA: TGTGCCAGCAGTTTGTACGGGGGGGGATCCTACGAGCAGTACTTC. This encodes CASSLYGGGSYEQYF.

The chain is built from TRBV7-2 and TRBJ2-1, with D perhaps matching TRBD2 (5 bases). Germline V gene lookup returns CDR1 SGHTA and CDR2 FQGNSA. The CDR3 length is 12 residues. Trimming removed 8 bases at V and 8 bases at J, with 13 bases between. This CDR3 is CASGGRWDEQFF. CDR3 in DNA: TGTGCCAGCGGAGGACGCTGGGATGAGCAGTTCTTC.

The J gene is TRBJ2-1, the V gene TRBV11-3; no reliable D call. The CDR3 contains 13 residues. CDR1 and CDR2 (germline): SGHNT, YENEEA. V lost 1 base, J lost 5 bases, and 6 bases lay in between. CDR3 amino acids: CASSLARDNEQFF. As DNA, the CDR3 is TGTGCCAGCAGCTTAGCCCGAGACAATGAGCAGTTCTTC.

The V call is TRBV9, the J call TRBJ2-3; D unclear. Germline assignment: CDR1 SGDLS and CDR2 YYNGEE. With 6 bases removed from V and 2 bases from J, the gap between germline ends came to 10 bases. This CDR3 region has 13 residues. The CDR3 protein is CASNRGFTDTQYF. Here the CDR3 DNA reads TGTGCCAGCAATCGCGGTTTCACAGATACGCAGTATTTT.

The CDR3 protein is CASSLSHGGSYNSPLHF. DNA of the CDR3: TGTGCCAGCAGTTTATCCCATGGGGGGTCCTATAATTCACCCCTCCACTTT. V and J are TRBV28 and TRBJ1-6; TRBD1 might be the D (5 bases). V was trimmed by 1 base and J by 1 base, leaving 11 bases between them. Germline loops: CDR1 MDHEN, CDR2 SYDVKM. The CDR3 has 17 residues. Full variable domain (missing parts from reference TRBV28 and TRBJ1-6): DVKVTQSSRYLVKRTGEKVFLECVQDMDHENMFWYRQDPGLGLRLIYFSYDVKMKEKGDIPEGYSVSREKKERFSLILESASTNQTSMYLCASSLSHGGSYNSPLHFGNGTRLTVT.

CDR3 loop: CASSLRASTGSRELFF. The DNA of the CDR3 is TGTGCCAGCAGCTTGCGAGCCAGTACCGGGTCCCGGGAGCTGTTTTTT. The rearrangement links TRBV5-4 to TRBJ2-2, with unresolved D. The germline V gene has CDR1 SGHNT and CDR2 YYREEE (reference sequence). V lost 1 base and J 9 bases, leaving 19 bases between the germline ends. This CDR3 spans 16 amino acids.

On this clone itself: This specimen includes other DNA sequences encoding the same CDR3. The chain combines TRBV7-3 with TRBJ2-3, with 8 nucleotides matching TRBD2. CDR3 length: 14 residues. After removal of 5 bases from V and 4 bases from J, the junction contained 5 bases not matched to a gene. Germline CDR1 reads SGHTA; CDR2 reads FQGTGA. The CDR3 reads CASSRGLASDTQYF. The CDR3 DNA sequence: TGTGCCAGCAGCCGAGGACTAGCCTCAGATACGCAGTATTTT.

The V and J genes are TRBV11-3 and TRBJ2-1; TRBD2 agrees at 8 bases. Germline CDR1 SGHNT, CDR2 YENEEA. V trimming: 0 bases; J trimming: 6 bases; junction bases outside the gene matches: 10. The CDR3 runs to 17 residues. The CDR3: CASSLDGASGPTNEQFF. The CDR3 DNA reads as TGTGCCAGCAGCTTAGATGGGGCTAGCGGGCCGACCAATGAGCAGTTCTTC.